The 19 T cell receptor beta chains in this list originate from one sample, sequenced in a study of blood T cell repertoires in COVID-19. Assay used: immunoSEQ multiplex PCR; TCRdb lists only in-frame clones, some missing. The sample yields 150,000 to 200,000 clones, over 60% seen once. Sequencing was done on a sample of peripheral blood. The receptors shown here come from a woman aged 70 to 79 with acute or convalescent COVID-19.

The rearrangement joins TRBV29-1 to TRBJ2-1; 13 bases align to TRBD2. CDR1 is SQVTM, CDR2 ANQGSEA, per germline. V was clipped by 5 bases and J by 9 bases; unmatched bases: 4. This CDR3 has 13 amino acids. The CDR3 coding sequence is TGCAGCGTTCTCCGACTAGCGGGAGGTGAGCAGTTCTTC. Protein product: CSVLRLAGGEQFF.

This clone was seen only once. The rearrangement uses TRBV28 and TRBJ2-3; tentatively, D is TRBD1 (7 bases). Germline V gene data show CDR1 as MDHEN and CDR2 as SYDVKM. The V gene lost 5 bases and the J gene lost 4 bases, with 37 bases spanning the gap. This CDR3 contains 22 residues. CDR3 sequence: CASSSTGQGRGVDKVVSDTQYF. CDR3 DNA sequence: TGTGCCAGCAGTAGTACGGGCCAGGGCAGGGGGGTGGACAAGGTTGTATCAGATACGCAGTATTTT. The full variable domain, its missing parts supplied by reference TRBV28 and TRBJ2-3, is DVKVTQSSRYLVKRTGEKVFLECVQDMDHENMFWYRQDPGLGLRLIYFSYDVKMKEKGDIPEGYSVSREKKERFSLILESASTNQTSMYLCASSSTGQGRGVDKVVSDTQYFGPGTRLTVL.

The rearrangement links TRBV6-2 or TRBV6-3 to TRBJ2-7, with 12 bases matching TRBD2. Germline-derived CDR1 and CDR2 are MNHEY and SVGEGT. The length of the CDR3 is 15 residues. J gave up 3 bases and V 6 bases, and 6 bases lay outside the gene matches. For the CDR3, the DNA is TGTGCCAGCAGCAATGGACTAGCGGGATTCTACGAGCAGTACTTC. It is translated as CASSNGLAGFYEQYF.

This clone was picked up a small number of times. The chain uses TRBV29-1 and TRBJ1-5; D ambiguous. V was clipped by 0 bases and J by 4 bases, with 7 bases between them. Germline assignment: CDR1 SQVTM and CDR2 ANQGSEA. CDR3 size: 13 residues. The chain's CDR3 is CSVEEAGNQPQHF. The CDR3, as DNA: TGCAGCGTTGAAGAGGCAGGTAATCAGCCCCAGCATTTT.

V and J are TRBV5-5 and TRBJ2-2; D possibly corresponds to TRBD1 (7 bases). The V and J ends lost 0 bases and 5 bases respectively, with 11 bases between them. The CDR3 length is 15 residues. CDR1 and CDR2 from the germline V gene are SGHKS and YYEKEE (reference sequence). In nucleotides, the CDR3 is TGTGCCAGCAGCTTGGCCAGGGGGGAGACCGGGGAGCTGTTTTTT. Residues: CASSLARGETGELFF.

The CDR3 nucleotides read TGTGCCAGCGCGGGGGACCGGGGTCAGCCCCAGCATTTT. Its protein is CASAGDRGQPQHF. The rearrangement uses TRBV2 and TRBJ1-5, with D maybe TRBD1 (5 bases). CDR1 and CDR2 from the germline V gene are SNHLY and FYNNEI. The ends were cut back, 8 bases at V and 6 bases at J, with 14 bases in the middle. The CDR3 length is 13 residues.

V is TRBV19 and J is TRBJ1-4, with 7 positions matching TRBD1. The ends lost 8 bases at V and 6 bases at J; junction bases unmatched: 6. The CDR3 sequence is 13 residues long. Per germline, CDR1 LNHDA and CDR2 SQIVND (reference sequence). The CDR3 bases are TGTGCCAGTGCGGGACAGCTGGATGAAAAACTGTTTTTT. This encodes CASAGQLDEKLFF.

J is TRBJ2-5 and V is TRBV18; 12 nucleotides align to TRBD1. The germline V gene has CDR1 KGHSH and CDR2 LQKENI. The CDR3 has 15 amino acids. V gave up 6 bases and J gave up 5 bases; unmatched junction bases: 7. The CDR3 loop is CASSAGTGGLETQYF. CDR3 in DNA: TGTGCCAGCTCGGCCGGGACAGGGGGCTTGGAGACCCAGTACTTC.

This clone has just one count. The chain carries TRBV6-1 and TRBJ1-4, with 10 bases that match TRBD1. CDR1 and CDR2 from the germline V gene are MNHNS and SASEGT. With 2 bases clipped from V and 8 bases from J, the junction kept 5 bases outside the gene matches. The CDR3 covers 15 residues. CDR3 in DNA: TGTGCCAGCAGTGAATTAAGGACAGGGGGGGAAAAACTGTTTTTT. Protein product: CASSELRTGGEKLFF.

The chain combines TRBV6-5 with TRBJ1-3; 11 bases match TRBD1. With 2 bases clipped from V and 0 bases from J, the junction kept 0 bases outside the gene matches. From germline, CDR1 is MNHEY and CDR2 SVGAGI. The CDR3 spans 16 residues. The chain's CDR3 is CASSYGTGGSGNTIYF. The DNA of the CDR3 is TGTGCCAGCAGTTACGGGACAGGGGGCTCTGGAAACACCATATATTTT.

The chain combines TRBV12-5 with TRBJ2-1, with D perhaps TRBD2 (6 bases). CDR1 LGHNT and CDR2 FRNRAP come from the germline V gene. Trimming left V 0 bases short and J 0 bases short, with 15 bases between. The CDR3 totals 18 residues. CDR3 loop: CASGLVPDGSNSYNEQFF. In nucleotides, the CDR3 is TGTGCTAGTGGTTTGGTACCGGACGGGAGCAACTCCTACAATGAGCAGTTCTTC.

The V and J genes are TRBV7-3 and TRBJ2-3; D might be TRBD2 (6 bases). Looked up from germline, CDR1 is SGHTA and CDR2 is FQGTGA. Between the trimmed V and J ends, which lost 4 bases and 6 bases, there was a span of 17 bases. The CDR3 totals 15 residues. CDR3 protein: CASSSDGRNGDTQYF. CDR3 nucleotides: TGTGCCAGCAGCTCAGACGGGAGAAACGGGGATACGCAGTATTTT.

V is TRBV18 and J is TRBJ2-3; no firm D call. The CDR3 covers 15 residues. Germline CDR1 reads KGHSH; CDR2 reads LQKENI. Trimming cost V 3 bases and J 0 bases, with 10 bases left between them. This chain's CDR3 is CASSPAQTSTDTQYF. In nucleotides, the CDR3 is TGTGCCAGCTCACCGGCCCAGACTAGCACAGATACGCAGTATTTT.

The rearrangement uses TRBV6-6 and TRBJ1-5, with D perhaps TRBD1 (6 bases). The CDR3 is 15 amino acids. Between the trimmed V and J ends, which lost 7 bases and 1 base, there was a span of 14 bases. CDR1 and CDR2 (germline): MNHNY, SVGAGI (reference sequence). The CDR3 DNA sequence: TGTGCCAGCACCAAGGACAGACAAAGCAATCAGCCCCAGCATTTT. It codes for CASTKDRQSNQPQHF.

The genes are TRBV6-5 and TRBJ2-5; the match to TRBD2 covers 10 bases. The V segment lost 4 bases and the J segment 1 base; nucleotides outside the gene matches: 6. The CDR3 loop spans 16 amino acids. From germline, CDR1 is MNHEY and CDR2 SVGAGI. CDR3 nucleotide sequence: TGTGCCAGCAGTTCAAGCGGGAGGGCCGGCCAAGAGACCCAGTACTTC. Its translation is CASSSSGRAGQETQYF.

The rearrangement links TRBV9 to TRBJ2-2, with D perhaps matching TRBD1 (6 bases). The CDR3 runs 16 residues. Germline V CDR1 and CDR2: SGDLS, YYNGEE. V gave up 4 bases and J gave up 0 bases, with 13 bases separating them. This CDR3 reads CASSLRTDPNTGELFF. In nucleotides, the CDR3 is TGTGCCAGCAGCCTACGGACAGACCCGAACACCGGGGAGCTGTTTTTT.

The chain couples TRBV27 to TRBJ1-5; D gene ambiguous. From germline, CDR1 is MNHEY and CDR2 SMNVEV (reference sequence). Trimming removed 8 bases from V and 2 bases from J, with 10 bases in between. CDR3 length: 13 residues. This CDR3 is CASRLGGNQPQHF. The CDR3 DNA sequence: TGTGCCAGCCGCCTCGGAGGCAATCAGCCCCAGCATTTT.

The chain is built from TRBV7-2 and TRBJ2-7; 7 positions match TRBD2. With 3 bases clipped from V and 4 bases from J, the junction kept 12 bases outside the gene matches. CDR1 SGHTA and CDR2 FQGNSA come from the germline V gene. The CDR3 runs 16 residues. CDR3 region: CASSFALGDYKYEQYF. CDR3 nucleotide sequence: TGTGCCAGCAGCTTCGCCCTGGGGGACTATAAGTACGAGCAGTACTTC.

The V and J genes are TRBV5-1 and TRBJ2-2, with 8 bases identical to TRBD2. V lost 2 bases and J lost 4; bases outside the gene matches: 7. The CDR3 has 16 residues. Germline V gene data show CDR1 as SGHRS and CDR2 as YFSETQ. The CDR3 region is CASSFSGIGGTGELFF. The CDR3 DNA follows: TGCGCCAGCAGCTTTAGCGGGATCGGAGGCACCGGGGAGCTGTTTTTT.